These T cell receptor beta chains were read from a single sample in a study of shared clonotypes between healthy human individuals. Method: immunoSEQ multiplex PCR; TCRdb's copy keeps in-frame clones and lacks some. Here the sample spans approximately 1.9 million clones, 93% being singletons. The sample taken for sequencing was naive CD8+ T cells from PBMCs. These receptors were obtained from a man aged 18 to 29 in good health. Some clones in this sample may be carry-over from other donors' samples. Each CDR3 is given with its conserved first and last residue. Each record gives: J gene, clone size, V gene, D gene, CDR3 protein, CDR3 DNA. A D gene is named only where the DNA matches it firmly. Clone sizes are given selectively: once, few, many, or a class where the clone is expanded.

TRBJ1-2 | NA | TRBV27 | TRBD1 | CASSSWRGPAYGYTF | TGTGCCAGCAGTTCTTGGAGGGGGCCGGCGTATGGCTACACCTTC
TRBJ1-1 | NA | TRBV14 | TRBD1 | CASSQGTGTGGPLRNTEAFF | TGTGCCAGCAGCCAAGGAACCGGGACAGGGGGGCCCCTTCGGAACACTGAAGCTTTCTTT
TRBJ1-1 | few | TRBV10-3 | TRBD1 | CAIRDRGLNTEAFF | TGTGCCATCAGGGACAGGGGGCTGAACACTGAAGCTTTCTTT
TRBJ2-1 | NA | TRBV7-9 | NA | CASSLQRDGFNEQFF | TGTGCCAGCAGCTTACAACGGGATGGATTCAATGAGCAGTTCTTC
TRBJ2-7 | NA | TRBV15 | TRBD1 | CATSAGGQASYEQYF | TGTGCCACCAGCGCCGGCGGACAGGCGTCCTACGAGCAGTACTTC
TRBJ2-2 | NA | TRBV11-3 | TRBD1 | CASSAGTGGFRELFF | TGTGCCAGCAGCGCCGGGACAGGGGGCTTCAGGGAGCTGTTTTTT
TRBJ1-2 | NA | TRBV29-1 | NA | CSAVGPEGKASGGYTF | TGCAGCGCTGTAGGGCCTGAGGGGAAGGCTAGCGGTGGCTACACCTTC
TRBJ1-5 | few | TRBV7-9 | TRBD1 | CASSLDRGVDQPQHF | TGTGCCAGCAGCCTTGACAGGGGAGTAGATCAGCCCCAGCATTTT
TRBJ2-2 | NA | TRBV14 | NA | CASAKGSGARTGELFF | TGTGCCAGCGCTAAGGGGTCGGGAGCACGCACCGGGGAGCTGTTTTTT
TRBJ2-5 | NA | TRBV2 | TRBD2 | CASSAPLPGLYYDLQETQYF | TGTGCCAGCAGTGCCCCTTTGCCGGGACTATACTACGACCTCCAAGAGACCCAGTACTTC
TRBJ2-1 | NA | TRBV9 | NA | CASSVIGGRGNEQFF | TGTGCCAGCAGCGTTATTGGGGGGCGCGGGAATGAGCAGTTCTTC
TRBJ2-1 | once | TRBV27 | TRBD2 | CASSLAASYNEQFF | TGTGCCAGCAGTCTAGCGGCCTCCTACAATGAGCAGTTCTTC
TRBJ1-1 | once | TRBV19 | NA | CASWGGVYPEAFF | TGTGCCAGTTGGGGCGGTGTATATCCTGAAGCTTTCTTT
TRBJ2-3 | NA | TRBV7-2 | NA | CASSLPIGSTDTQYF | TGTGCCAGCAGCTTGCCGATAGGGAGCACAGATACGCAGTATTTT
TRBJ1-1 | few | TRBV2 | NA | CASIDNRGEAFF | TGTGCCAGCATAGACAACCGGGGTGAAGCTTTCTTT
TRBJ1-4 | NA | TRBV7-9 | NA | CASRKGSNEKLFF | TGTGCCAGCAGGAAGGGTTCTAATGAAAAACTGTTTTTT
TRBJ2-1 | NA | TRBV27 | TRBD2 | CASSPLLAGANNEQFF | TGTGCCAGCAGCCCACTACTAGCGGGAGCTAACAATGAGCAGTTCTTC
TRBJ2-7 | once | TRBV30 | NA | CAWTLGGVNEQYF | TGTGCCTGGACCCTAGGCGGGGTGAACGAGCAGTACTTC
TRBJ2-3 | once | TRBV14 | NA | CASSQAGLLSDTQYF | TGTGCCAGCAGCCAAGCGGGCCTCCTCTCGGATACGCAGTATTTT
TRBJ1-2 | NA | TRBV29-1 | TRBD1 | CSVRTGGADGYTF | TGCAGCGTTCGGACAGGGGGAGCGGATGGCTACACCTTC
TRBJ2-7 | NA | TRBV7-2 | TRBD1 | CASSSRQGAYEQYF | TGTGCCAGCAGCAGTAGACAGGGGGCTTACGAGCAGTACTTC
TRBJ1-2 | NA | TRBV4-3 | NA | CASSPTGRGYGYTF | TGCGCCAGCAGCCCAACCGGAAGGGGCTATGGCTACACCTTC
TRBJ1-2 | NA | TRBV5-5 | NA | CASSHSGQGSYGYTF | TGTGCCAGCAGCCATTCCGGTCAGGGTTCCTATGGCTACACCTTC
TRBJ1-1 | NA | TRBV9 | NA | CASSVGGIGEAFF | TGTGCCAGCAGCGTAGGAGGGATCGGTGAAGCTTTCTTT
TRBJ2-3 | once | TRBV7-6 | TRBD2 | CASSSSGGWDTQYF | TGTGCCAGCAGCTCTAGCGGGGGCTGGGATACGCAGTATTTT
TRBJ1-3 | NA | TRBV11-2 | TRBD1 | CASSSPRTGVRGNTIYF | TGTGCCAGCAGCTCCCCGCGGACAGGGGTGCGCGGAAACACCATATATTTT
TRBJ2-7 | NA | TRBV6-8 | TRBD2 | CASSRGLAGAYEQYF | TGTGCCAGCAGCCGGGGACTAGCGGGAGCCTACGAGCAGTACTTC
TRBJ2-3 | NA | TRBV6-6 | NA | CASSYGAGDTQYF | TGTGCCAGCAGTTACGGCGCCGGAGATACGCAGTATTTT
TRBJ2-1 | NA | TRBV9 | NA | CASSVDGSPNEQFF | TGTGCCAGCAGCGTAGACGGGAGTCCCAATGAGCAGTTCTTC
TRBJ1-2 | NA | TRBV11-2 | NA | CASTSLPIYGYTF | TGTGCCAGCACCTCATTACCGATCTATGGCTACACCTTC
TRBJ2-2 | NA | TRBV6-5 | TRBD1 | CASREAGGNTGELFF | TGTGCCAGCAGGGAGGCAGGGGGAAATACCGGGGAGCTGTTTTTT
TRBJ2-5 | NA | TRBV6-1 | TRBD2 | CASSEGLAGVGETQYF | TGTGCCAGCAGTGAGGGCCTAGCGGGAGTCGGAGAGACCCAGTACTTC
TRBJ2-7 | NA | TRBV5-4 | NA | CASSLTGFEQYF | TGTGCCAGCAGCTTAACAGGGTTCGAGCAGTACTTC
TRBJ1-5 | NA | TRBV5-1 | NA | CASSPDRNYQPQHF | TGCGCCAGCAGCCCGGACAGAAACTATCAGCCCCAGCATTTT
TRBJ2-7 | NA | TRBV6-1 | NA | CASSEFSGASGFNYEQYF | TGTGCCAGCAGTGAATTTAGTGGGGCAAGCGGATTCAACTACGAGCAGTACTTC
TRBJ2-3 | NA | TRBV4-1 | TRBD2 | CASSQDIERELITDTQYF | TGCGCCAGCAGCCAAGATATAGAGCGGGAGCTCATCACAGATACGCAGTATTTT
TRBJ2-7 | NA | TRBV28 | TRBD1 | CASSLYRGQGYEQYF | TGTGCCAGCAGTTTATACAGGGGTCAGGGGTACGAGCAGTACTTC
TRBJ2-7 | NA | TRBV7-9 | NA | CASSDRDIDPYEQYF | TGTGCCAGCAGCGACCGGGACATCGATCCCTACGAGCAGTACTTC
TRBJ1-5 | few | TRBV4-1 | NA | CASSPRWTDDQPQHF | TGCGCCAGCAGCCCCCGCTGGACCGACGATCAGCCCCAGCATTTT
TRBJ2-1 | NA | TRBV5-1 | NA | CASSFYGGFNEQFF | TGCGCCAGCAGCTTCTATGGCGGATTCAATGAGCAGTTCTTC
TRBJ2-5 | NA | TRBV7-9 | NA | CASSLGGDETQYF | TGTGCCAGCAGCTTAGGTGGGGATGAGACCCAGTACTTC
TRBJ2-5 | NA | TRBV9 | TRBD2 | CASSPYRTSRAETQYF | TGTGCCAGCAGCCCATACAGGACTAGCCGGGCGGAGACCCAGTACTTC
TRBJ2-5 | NA | TRBV5-6 | TRBD1 | CASSFVTGVETQYF | TGTGCCAGCAGCTTCGTGACAGGGGTGGAGACCCAGTACTTC
TRBJ1-2 | few | TRBV2 | NA | CASSEGKANYGYTF | TGTGCCAGCAGTGAGGGGAAAGCTAACTATGGCTACACCTTC
TRBJ2-7 | NA | TRBV28 | NA | CASSFRGYEQYF | TGTGCCAGCAGTTTTCGGGGATACGAGCAGTACTTC
TRBJ2-1 | NA | TRBV5-4 | NA | CASSLERRLDEQFF | TGTGCCAGCAGCTTGGAACGGCGCTTGGATGAGCAGTTCTTC
TRBJ2-2 | NA | TRBV5-1 | NA | CASSLRRDRSGELFF | TGCGCCAGCAGCTTGCGCAGGGACCGGAGCGGGGAGCTGTTTTTT
TRBJ2-7 | NA | TRBV30 | NA | CAWSWGTYEQYF | TGTGCCTGGTCTTGGGGCACCTACGAGCAGTACTTC
TRBJ2-7 | NA | TRBV27 | TRBD2 | CASSSRTSTYEQYF | TGTGCCAGCAGTTCCCGGACTAGCACCTACGAGCAGTACTTC
TRBJ2-1 | NA | TRBV7-3 | NA | CASSLNGGAYNEQFF | TGTGCCAGCAGCTTAAATGGGGGCGCCTACAATGAGCAGTTCTTC
TRBJ1-1 | few | TRBV7-6 | NA | CASSSRARGSNTEAFF | TGTGCCAGCAGTTCTAGGGCACGAGGATCGAACACTGAAGCTTTCTTT
TRBJ1-1 | NA | TRBV6-5 | NA | CASSYSPVNTEAFF | TGTGCCAGCAGTTACTCCCCAGTGAACACTGAAGCCTTCTTT
TRBJ2-7 | NA | TRBV27 | TRBD1 | CASSFPGQGYEQYF | TGTGCCAGCAGTTTTCCGGGACAGGGCTACGAGCAGTACTTC
TRBJ2-7 | NA | TRBV11-2 | NA | CASSLDSDGSEQYF | TGTGCCAGCAGCTTAGATAGTGACGGGAGCGAGCAGTACTTC